This is a list of T cell receptor beta chains from one sample in a study of OX40 agonist ivuxolimab in advanced cancers. Measured with immunoSEQ multiplex PCR; TCRdb has only the in-frame clones, and not every one. The table has approximately 84,000 clones, about 88% seen once. Sequenced material: CD4+ or CD8+ T cells sorted from blood, taken in a trial of the OX40 agonist ivuxolimab. These receptors were taken from an adult with an advanced solid tumor such as melanoma, head and neck, liver or kidney cancer. Both conserved end residues are part of each CDR3. The D gene is left open where the match is weak. Not all rows give a size; the values are once, few, many and, for expanded clones, a class.

>TRBV6-1|TRBJ1-4|14|NA|NA
CASRGGATNEKLFF
TGTGCCAGCAGGGGGGGGGCGACTAATGAAAAACTGTTTTTT
>TRBV9|TRBJ2-7|14|TRBD2|NA
CASSPRTSSHEQYF
TGTGCCAGCAGCCCACGGACTAGCAGCCACGAGCAGTACTTC
>TRBV7-2|TRBJ1-1|14|TRBD1|NA
CASSHGTENTEAFF
TGTGCCAGCAGCCATGGGACAGAAAACACTGAAGCTTTCTTT
>TRBV7-8|TRBJ1-5|14|TRBD1|NA
CASSLETGNQPQHF
TGTGCCAGCAGCTTAGAGACAGGGAATCAGCCCCAGCATTTT
>TRBV30|TRBJ2-3|12|NA|once
CAWRALTDTQYF
TGTGCCTGGAGGGCCTTAACAGATACGCAGTATTTT
>TRBV28|TRBJ1-1|14|NA|once
CASSLLFRSTEAFF
TGTGCCAGCAGTTTACTTTTCAGAAGCACTGAAGCTTTCTTT
>TRBV30|TRBJ2-3|14|TRBD2|NA
CAWGRGLDTDTQYF
TGTGCCTGGGGTCGGGGACTAGACACAGATACGCAGTATTTT
>TRBV2|TRBJ2-1|15|TRBD2|NA
CASKQTSGSKTEQFF
TGTGCCAGCAAACAGACTAGCGGGAGTAAGACTGAGCAGTTCTTC
>TRBV4-3|TRBJ2-1|15|TRBD2|NA
CASSRWTSGYNEQFF
TGCGCCAGCAGCCGCTGGACTAGCGGATACAATGAGCAGTTCTTC
>TRBV18|TRBJ2-3|14|NA|NA
CASSPQPSTDTQYF
TGTGCCAGCTCACCACAACCGAGCACAGATACGCAGTATTTT
>TRBV10-3|TRBJ1-5|15|NA|NA
CAISEWGRPEQPQHF
TGTGCCATCAGTGAGTGGGGTAGGCCGGAACAGCCCCAGCATTTT
>TRBV6-1|TRBJ2-3|16|TRBD2|NA
CASSEVAGGRTDTQYF
TGTGCCAGCAGTGAAGTAGCGGGGGGACGCACAGATACGCAGTATTTT
>TRBV10-3|TRBJ2-5|14|NA|NA
CAISESGPGETQYF
TGTGCCATCAGTGAGTCGGGTCCTGGAGAGACCCAGTACTTC
>TRBV30|TRBJ1-5|13|NA|NA
CAWSSAGRQPQHF
TGTGCCTGGAGTTCAGCAGGGCGTCAGCCCCAGCATTTT
>TRBV5-6|TRBJ1-2|14|NA|NA
CASSSQTALYGYTF
TGTGCCAGCAGCTCCCAGACAGCTTTGTATGGCTACACCTTC